The sequence of this T cell receptor (beta chain) was determined in a study of identical twins. Healthy Caucasians alone served as donors. This clonotype was detected only a few times. The CDR3 length is 13 residues. Germline CDR1 is ENHRY and CDR2 is SYGVKD. V gave up 6 bases and J gave up 1 base, with 10 bases separating them. TCRdb analysed the 5' RACE reads with MiXCR anew, one entry per CDR3 protein. The repertoire includes 210,000 or so distinct CDR3 sequences, around a sixth of them detected once, and around 40% sits in the top ten. These same records also appear under a second study, on T cells expressing NK-cell markers. That report notes: Serological testing identified seven of the eight sequenced donors as HCMV-seropositive and one as seronegative.

This chain links TRBV10-3 with TRBJ2-7; D possibly corresponds to TRBD2 (5 bases). The clonotype comes from a woman aged 18-29 years in good health. Sequenced input: CD8+ T cells sorted from blood. The DNA for the CDR3 is TGTGCCATCAGGGAGGACCTTTCCTACGAGCAGTACTTC. It is translated as CAIREDLSYEQYF.